This TCR beta chain was identified in a study of blood T cell repertoires in COVID-19. At the level of the study: T cells, B-cell-depleted T cells, or PBMCs supplied cDNA or gDNA.

Here immunoSEQ multiplex PCR was the method, and the copy in TCRdb shows in-frame clones only, minus some. The sample consists of 150,000 to 200,000 clones, about 80% of them appearing once. In terms of age and location, participants ranged from roughly 18 to 95 years and lived in about two dozen US areas. Participant-reported clinical history was the basis for cohort assignment. The recovered donors of Cohort 3 showed two negative PCRs, clearance, or symptom resolution. V shed 1 base and J shed 0 bases, with 8 bases lying between them. The CDR3 spans 15 residues. The germline CDR1 and CDR2 sequences are SGHNT and YYREEE (reference sequence).

The V gene is TRBV5-4, the J gene TRBJ1-3; D is ambiguous. The sample was PBMCs or T cells enriched from blood (not recorded which). This TCR was sampled from a man aged 50 to 60 who had recovered from COVID-19. For the CDR3, the DNA is TGTGCCAGCAGCTTGCGAGGGAGCTCTGGAAACACCATATATTTT. It codes for CASSLRGSSGNTIYF. Full variable domain (remainder filled in from reference TRBV5-4 and TRBJ1-3): ETGVTQSPTHLIKTRGQQVTLRCSSQSGHNTVSWYQQALGQGPQFIFQYYREEENGRGNFPPRFSGLQFPNYSSELNVNALELDDSALYLCASSLRGSSGNTIYFGEGSWLTVV.